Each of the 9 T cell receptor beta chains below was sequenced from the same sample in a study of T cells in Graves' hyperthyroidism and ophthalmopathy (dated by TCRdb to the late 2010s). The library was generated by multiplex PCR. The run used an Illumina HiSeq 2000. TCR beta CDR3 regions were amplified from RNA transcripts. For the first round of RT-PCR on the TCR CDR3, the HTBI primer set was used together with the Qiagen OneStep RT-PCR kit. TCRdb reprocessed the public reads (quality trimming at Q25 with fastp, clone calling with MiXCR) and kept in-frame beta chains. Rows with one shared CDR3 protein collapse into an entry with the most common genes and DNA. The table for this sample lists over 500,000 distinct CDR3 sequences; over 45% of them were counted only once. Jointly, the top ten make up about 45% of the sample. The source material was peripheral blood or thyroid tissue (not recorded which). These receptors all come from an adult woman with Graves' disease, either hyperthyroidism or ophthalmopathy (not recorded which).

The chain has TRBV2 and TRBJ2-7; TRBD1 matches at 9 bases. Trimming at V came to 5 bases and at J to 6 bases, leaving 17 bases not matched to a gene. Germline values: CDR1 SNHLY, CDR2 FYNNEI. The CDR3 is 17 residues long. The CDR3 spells CASSRSRDRAGVREQYF. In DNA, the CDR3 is TGTGCCAGCAGTAGGTCCCGGGACAGGGCAGGGGTACGCGAGCAGTACTTC.

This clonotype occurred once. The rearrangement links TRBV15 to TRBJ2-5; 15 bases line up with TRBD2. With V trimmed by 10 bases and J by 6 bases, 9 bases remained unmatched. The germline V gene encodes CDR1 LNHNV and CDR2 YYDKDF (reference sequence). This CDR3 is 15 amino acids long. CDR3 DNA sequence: TGTGCCAGTAGTACGGGACTAGCGGGAGGCAAGACCCAGTACTTC. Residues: CASSTGLAGGKTQYF.

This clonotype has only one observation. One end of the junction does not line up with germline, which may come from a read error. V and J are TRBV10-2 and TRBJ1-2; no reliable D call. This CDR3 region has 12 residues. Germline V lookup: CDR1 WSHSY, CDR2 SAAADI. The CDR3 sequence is CASSEVGYGHTF. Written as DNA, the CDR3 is TGCGCCAGCAGTGAGGTCGGCTATGGCCACACCTTC.

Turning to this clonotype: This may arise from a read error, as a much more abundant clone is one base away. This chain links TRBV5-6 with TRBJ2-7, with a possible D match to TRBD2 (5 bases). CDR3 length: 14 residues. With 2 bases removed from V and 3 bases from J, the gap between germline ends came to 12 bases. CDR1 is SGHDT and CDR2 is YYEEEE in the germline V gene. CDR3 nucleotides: TGTGCCAGCAGCTTAAGCGGCCGCTACTACGAGCAGTACTTC. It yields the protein CASSLSGRYYEQYF.

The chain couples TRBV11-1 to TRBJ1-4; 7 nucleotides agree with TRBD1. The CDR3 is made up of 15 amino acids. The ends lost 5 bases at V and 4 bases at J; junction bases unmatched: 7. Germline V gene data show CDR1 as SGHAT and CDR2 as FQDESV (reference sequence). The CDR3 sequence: CASSLRDSRNEKLFF. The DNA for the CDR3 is TGTGCCAGCAGCCTCCGGGACAGCCGTAATGAAAAACTGTTTTTT. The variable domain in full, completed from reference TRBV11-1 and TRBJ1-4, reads EAEVAQSPRYKITEKSQAVAFWCDPISGHATLYWYRQILGQGPELLVQFQDESVVDDSQLPKDRFSAERLKGVDSTLKIQPAELGDSAMYLCASSLRDSRNEKLFFGSGTQLSVL.

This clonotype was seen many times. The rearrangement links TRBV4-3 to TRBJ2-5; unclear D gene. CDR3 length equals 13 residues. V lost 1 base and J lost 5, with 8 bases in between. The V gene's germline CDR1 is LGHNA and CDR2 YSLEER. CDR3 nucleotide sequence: TGCGCCAGCAGCCAAGCCCTCTACGAGACCCAGTACTTC. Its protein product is CASSQALYETQYF.

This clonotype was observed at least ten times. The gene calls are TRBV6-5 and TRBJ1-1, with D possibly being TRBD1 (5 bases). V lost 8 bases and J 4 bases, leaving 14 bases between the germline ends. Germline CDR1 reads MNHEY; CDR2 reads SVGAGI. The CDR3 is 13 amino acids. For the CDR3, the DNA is TGTGCCAGCGGAGGGGTGAGCGGCACTGAAGCTTTCTTT. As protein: CASGGVSGTEAFF.

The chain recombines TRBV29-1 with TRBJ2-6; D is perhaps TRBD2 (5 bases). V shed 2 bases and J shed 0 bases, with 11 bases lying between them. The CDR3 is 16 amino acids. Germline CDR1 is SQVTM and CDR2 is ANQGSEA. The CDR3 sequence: CSVETGSPSGANVLTF. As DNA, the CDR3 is TGCAGCGTTGAAACGGGATCACCCTCTGGGGCCAACGTCCTGACTTTC.

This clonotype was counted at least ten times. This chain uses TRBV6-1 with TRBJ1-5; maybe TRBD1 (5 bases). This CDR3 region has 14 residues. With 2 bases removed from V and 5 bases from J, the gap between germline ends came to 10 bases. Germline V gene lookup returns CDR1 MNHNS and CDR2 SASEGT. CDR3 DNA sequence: TGTGCCAGCAGTGAATCCGGGGGGGATCAGCCCCAGCATTTT. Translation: CASSESGGDQPQHF.